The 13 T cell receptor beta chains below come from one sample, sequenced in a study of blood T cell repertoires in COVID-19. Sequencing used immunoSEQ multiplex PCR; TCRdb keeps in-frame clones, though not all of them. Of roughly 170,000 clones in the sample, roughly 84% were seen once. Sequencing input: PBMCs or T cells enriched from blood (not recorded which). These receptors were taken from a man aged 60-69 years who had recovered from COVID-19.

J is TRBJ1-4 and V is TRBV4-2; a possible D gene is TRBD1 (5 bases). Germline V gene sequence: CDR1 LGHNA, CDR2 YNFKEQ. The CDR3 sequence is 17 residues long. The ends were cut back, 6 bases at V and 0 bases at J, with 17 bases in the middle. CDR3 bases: TGTGCCAGCAGACTACAGGTTGGGGGGACAACTAATGAAAAACTGTTTTTT. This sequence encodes CASRLQVGGTTNEKLFF.

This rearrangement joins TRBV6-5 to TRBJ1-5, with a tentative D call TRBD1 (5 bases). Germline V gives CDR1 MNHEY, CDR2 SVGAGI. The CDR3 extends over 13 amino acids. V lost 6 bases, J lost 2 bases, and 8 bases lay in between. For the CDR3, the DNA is TGTGCCAGCAGATTCAGGGGCAATCAGCCCCAGCATTTT. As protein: CASRFRGNQPQHF.

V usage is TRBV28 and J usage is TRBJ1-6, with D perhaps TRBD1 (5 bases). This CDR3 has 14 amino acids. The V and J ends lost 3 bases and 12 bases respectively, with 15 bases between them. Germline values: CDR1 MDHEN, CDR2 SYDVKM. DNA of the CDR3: TGTGCCAGCAGTTTTGGGACTGTTGTGCGACCCCTCCACTTT. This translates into CASSFGTVVRPLHF.

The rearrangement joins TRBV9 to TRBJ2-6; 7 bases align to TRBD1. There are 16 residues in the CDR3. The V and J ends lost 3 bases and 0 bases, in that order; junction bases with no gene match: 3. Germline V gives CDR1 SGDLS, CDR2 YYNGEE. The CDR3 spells CASSAGTASGANVLTF. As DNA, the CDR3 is TGTGCCAGCAGCGCAGGGACAGCCTCTGGGGCCAACGTCCTGACTTTC.

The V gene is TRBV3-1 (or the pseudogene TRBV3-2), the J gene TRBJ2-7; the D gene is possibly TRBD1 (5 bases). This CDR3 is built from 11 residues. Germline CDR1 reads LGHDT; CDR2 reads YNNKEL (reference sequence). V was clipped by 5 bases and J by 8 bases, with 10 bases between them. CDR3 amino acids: CASSSGLQQYF. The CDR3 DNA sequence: TGTGCCAGCAGCTCAGGGCTTCAGCAGTACTTC.

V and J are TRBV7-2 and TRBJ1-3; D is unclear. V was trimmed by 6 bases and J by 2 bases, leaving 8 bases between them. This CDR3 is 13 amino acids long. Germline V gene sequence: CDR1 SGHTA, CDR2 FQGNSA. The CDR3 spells CASSTNPGNTIYF. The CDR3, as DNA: TGTGCCAGCAGTACAAACCCTGGAAACACCATATATTTT.

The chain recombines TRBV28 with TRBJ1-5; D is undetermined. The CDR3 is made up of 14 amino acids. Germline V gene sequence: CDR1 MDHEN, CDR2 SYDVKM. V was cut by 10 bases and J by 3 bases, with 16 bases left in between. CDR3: CAILGQRINQPQHF. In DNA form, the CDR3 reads TGTGCCATCCTCGGTCAGAGGATCAATCAGCCCCAGCATTTT. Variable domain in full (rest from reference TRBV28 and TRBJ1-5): DVKVTQSSRYLVKRTGEKVFLECVQDMDHENMFWYRQDPGLGLRLIYFSYDVKMKEKGDIPEGYSVSREKKERFSLILESASTNQTSMYLCAILGQRINQPQHFGDGTRLSIL.

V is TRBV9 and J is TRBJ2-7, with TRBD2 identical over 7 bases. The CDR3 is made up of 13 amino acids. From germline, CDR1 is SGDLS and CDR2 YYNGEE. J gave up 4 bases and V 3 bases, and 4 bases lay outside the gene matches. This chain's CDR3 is CASSERGGYEQYF. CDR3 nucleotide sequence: TGTGCCAGCAGCGAGAGGGGAGGGTACGAGCAGTACTTC.

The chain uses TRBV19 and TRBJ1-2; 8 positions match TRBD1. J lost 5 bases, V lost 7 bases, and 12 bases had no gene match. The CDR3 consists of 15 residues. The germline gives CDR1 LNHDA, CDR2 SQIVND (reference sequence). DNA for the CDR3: TGTGCCAGTACCCAGACAGGGGCCTCCATATATGGCTACACCTTC. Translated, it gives CASTQTGASIYGYTF.

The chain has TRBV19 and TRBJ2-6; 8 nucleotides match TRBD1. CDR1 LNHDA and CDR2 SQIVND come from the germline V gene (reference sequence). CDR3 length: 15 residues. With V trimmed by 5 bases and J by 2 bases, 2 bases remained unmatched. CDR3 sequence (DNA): TGTGCCAGTAGTCCGGACAGGGCTGGGGCCAACGTCCTGACTTTC. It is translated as CASSPDRAGANVLTF.

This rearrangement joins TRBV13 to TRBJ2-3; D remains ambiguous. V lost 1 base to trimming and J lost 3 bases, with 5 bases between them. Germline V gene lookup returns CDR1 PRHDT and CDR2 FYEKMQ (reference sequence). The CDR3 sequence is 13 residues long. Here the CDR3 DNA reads TGTGCCAGCAGCTTAGTCGGGACAGATACGCAGTATTTT. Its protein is CASSLVGTDTQYF.

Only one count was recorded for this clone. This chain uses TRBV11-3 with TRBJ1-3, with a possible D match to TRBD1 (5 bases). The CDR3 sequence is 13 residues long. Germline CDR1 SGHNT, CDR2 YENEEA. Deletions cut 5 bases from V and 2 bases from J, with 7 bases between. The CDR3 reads CASSRGTGNTIYF. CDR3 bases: TGTGCCAGCAGCCGGGGGACTGGAAACACCATATATTTT.

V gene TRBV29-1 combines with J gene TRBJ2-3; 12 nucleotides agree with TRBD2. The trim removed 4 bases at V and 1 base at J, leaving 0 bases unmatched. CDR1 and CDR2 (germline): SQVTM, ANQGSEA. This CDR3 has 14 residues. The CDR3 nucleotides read TGCAGCGTTGGACTAGCGGGAGGCACAGATACGCAGTATTTT. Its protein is CSVGLAGGTDTQYF.